Below, 23 T cell receptor beta chains from the same sample are listed, as sequenced in a study. TCRdb processed the 5' RACE reads anew with MiXCR; each CDR3 protein has one entry. This sample has 35,000 to 50,000 distinct CDR3 sequences, with roughly a fifth found just once. Cells sorted as Tregs were CD4+, CD25+ and CD127-/low. Input material: Tregs sorted from blood. Source of these receptors: a female donor with breast cancer.

This clonotype was picked up many times. The chain combines TRBV9 with TRBJ2-1; 8 nucleotides match TRBD1. The ends lost 0 bases at V and 6 bases at J; junction bases unmatched: 8. CDR1 SGDLS and CDR2 YYNGEE come from the germline V gene. The CDR3 totals 16 residues. The CDR3 spells CASSVGSGTGANEQFF. The CDR3 bases are TGTGCCAGCAGCGTAGGATCCGGGACAGGTGCCAATGAGCAGTTCTTC.

The J gene is TRBJ2-5, the V gene TRBV6-1; possible D gene TRBD1, 6 bases. From germline, CDR1 is MNHNS and CDR2 SASEGT. V lost 7 bases, J lost 4 bases, and 16 bases lay in between. This CDR3 spans 14 amino acids. CDR3 region: CASTPLRTVETQYF. The CDR3 DNA follows: TGTGCCAGCACCCCACTCCGGACAGTAGAGACCCAGTACTTC.

This clonotype has ten or more counts. The rearrangement joins TRBV27 to TRBJ2-1, with a tentative D call TRBD1 (5 bases). V lost 4 bases and J lost 4, with 14 bases in between. In germline, CDR1 is MNHEY, CDR2 SMNVEV (reference sequence). The length of the CDR3 is 15 residues. CDR3 loop: CASSSQVRNYNEQFF. The CDR3 nucleotides are TGTGCCAGCAGTTCACAGGTTAGGAATTACAATGAGCAGTTCTTC.

This clonotype has a count of ten or more. The chain uses TRBV7-6 and TRBJ2-5, with 7 nucleotides matching TRBD2. The germline gives CDR1 SGHVS, CDR2 FNYEAQ. The CDR3 is 13 residues long. V was clipped by 5 bases and J by 9 bases; unmatched bases: 9. The CDR3 DNA follows: TGTGCCAGCAGCCCAAGGGGTAGCGGGTCCCAGTACTTC. This gives the protein CASSPRGSGSQYF.

The table lists this clonotype with many counts. V and J are TRBV5-1 and TRBJ2-5; 8 nucleotides agree with TRBD2. The germline V gene has CDR1 SGHRS and CDR2 YFSETQ. The CDR3 has 15 residues. V was clipped by 2 bases and J by 5 bases; unmatched bases: 8. CDR3 coding DNA: TGCGCCAGCAGCTTTATTAGCGGGAAGGGGGAGACCCAGTACTTC. It translates to CASSFISGKGETQYF.

This clonotype was picked up many times. The genes are TRBV20-1 and TRBJ2-1, with 10 bases identical to TRBD2. V dropped 6 bases and J dropped 2; count of bases not matched to a gene: 4. The CDR3 contains 14 residues. Germline values: CDR1 DFQATT, CDR2 SNEGSKA (reference sequence). CDR3 DNA sequence: TGCAGTGCGCTTCTAGCGGGAGCCTACAATGAGCAGTTCTTC. It is translated as CSALLAGAYNEQFF.

The chain couples TRBV25-1 to TRBJ2-2, with 7 positions matching TRBD2. The germline CDR1 and CDR2 sequences are MGHDK and SYGVNS. V lost 2 bases and J lost 4; bases outside the gene matches: 7. This CDR3 has 16 amino acids. The CDR3 sequence: CASSERGGRATGELFF. CDR3 in DNA: TGTGCCAGCAGTGAACGTGGAGGGAGGGCCACCGGGGAGCTGTTTTTT.

In its sample, this clonotype was seen a few times. The V gene is TRBV2, the J gene TRBJ2-2, with D maybe TRBD1 (5 bases). Germline V gene sequence: CDR1 SNHLY, CDR2 FYNNEI. The CDR3 loop spans 13 amino acids. Trimming pared 8 bases from V and 0 bases from J, leaving 7 bases between. The CDR3 here is CASQGTNTGELFF. DNA for the CDR3: TGTGCCAGCCAGGGTACGAACACCGGGGAGCTGTTTTTT.

The CDR3 loop reads CATQGQADEQFF. Written as DNA, the CDR3 is TGTGCCACCCAAGGACAGGCGGATGAGCAGTTCTTC. The rearrangement links TRBV25-1 to TRBJ2-1; the match to TRBD1 covers 7 bases. Trimming at V came to 10 bases and at J to 8 bases, leaving 8 bases not matched to a gene. This CDR3 spans 12 amino acids. Germline values: CDR1 MGHDK, CDR2 SYGVNS.

The V call is TRBV27, the J call TRBJ2-7, with TRBD1 matching 7 bases. Per germline, CDR1 MNHEY and CDR2 SMNVEV (reference sequence). Germline trimming cut 4 bases from V and 5 bases from J; bases unmatched to any gene: 11. CDR3 length equals 15 residues. CDR3 DNA sequence: TGTGCCAGCAGTTCATACGGGACAGCCCGGCACGAGCAGTACTTC. Its protein is CASSSYGTARHEQYF.

The chain carries TRBV27 and TRBJ2-1, with TRBD2 as a possible D gene (5 bases). CDR3 length equals 12 residues. The ends were cut back, 6 bases at V and 9 bases at J, with 12 bases in the middle. CDR1 MNHEY and CDR2 SMNVEV come from the germline V gene (reference sequence). This CDR3 is CASSLAYGEQFF. CDR3 coding DNA: TGTGCCAGCAGCCTAGCATACGGTGAGCAGTTCTTC.

This clonotype was seen a handful of times. This chain joins TRBV9 and TRBJ2-1; the D gene is possibly TRBD2 (6 bases). The CDR3 is 14 amino acids. The V end was cut by 3 bases, the J end by 6 bases, with 13 bases between. Germline CDR1 SGDLS, CDR2 YYNGEE. CDR3 DNA sequence: TGTGCCAGCAGCGGGGGGGAGTCTAGCAATGAGCAGTTCTTC. The encoded protein is CASSGGESSNEQFF.

Points on this clonotype: The final CDR3 position lacks the conserved phenylalanine or tryptophan, pointing to a likely read error. The chain is built from TRBV7-9 and TRBJ2-1, with D perhaps matching TRBD1 or TRBD2 (5 bases each). CDR1 is SEHNR and CDR2 is FQNEAQ in the germline V gene (reference sequence). CDR3 length: 16 residues. V shed 2 bases and J shed 6 bases, with 17 bases lying between them. The CDR3 DNA reads TGTGCCAGCAGCTTATCGGGTAGCGTGAGGGGCAATGAGCAGTTCCTC. This gives the protein CASSLSGSVRGNEQFL.

The chain's CDR3 is CASSPVGRDNEQFF. CDR3 DNA sequence: TGTGCCAGCAGCCCCGTGGGGCGGGACAATGAGCAGTTCTTC. This chain links TRBV5-5 with TRBJ2-1; the D call may be TRBD1 or TRBD2 (5 bases each). CDR1 and CDR2 from the germline V gene are SGHKS and YYEKEE (reference sequence). Trimming took off 4 bases at V and 5 bases at J, with 13 bases between the two ends. The CDR3 has 14 residues.

The chain couples TRBV6-6 to TRBJ2-1, with D maybe TRBD1 (6 bases). The CDR3 has 15 amino acids. V lost 2 bases and J lost 6, with 14 bases in between. The germline gives CDR1 MNHNY, CDR2 SVGAGI (reference sequence). CDR3 amino acids: CASSYQRGTRNEQFF. The CDR3 DNA is TGTGCCAGCAGTTACCAAAGAGGGACACGCAATGAGCAGTTCTTC.

This clonotype was recorded at least ten times. The V and J genes are TRBV4-1 and TRBJ2-7, with D possibly matching TRBD2 (6 bases). Trimming left V 1 base short and J 6 bases short, with 13 bases between. Germline loops: CDR1 MGHRA, CDR2 YSYEKL. This CDR3 contains 14 residues. The CDR3 region is CASSQAGGPTEQYF. DNA for the CDR3: TGCGCCAGCAGCCAAGCCGGGGGACCTACCGAGCAGTACTTC.

This clonotype showed up just a few times. The chain recombines TRBV6-5 with TRBJ1-1; D gene ambiguous. In germline, CDR1 is MNHEY, CDR2 SVGAGI. V lost 6 bases and J 2 bases, leaving 19 bases between the germline ends. The CDR3 covers 16 residues. The CDR3 here is CASSRLGTPANTEAFF. Written as DNA, the CDR3 is TGTGCCAGCAGCCGCTTGGGTACACCTGCAAACACTGAAGCTTTCTTT.

Note on this clonotype: Its ends do not fully match the called genes, so a read error is possible. The CDR3 region has the DNA TGCAGTGCCAGAGGGGGGGCGGGAGTAGCCAAAAACATTCAGTACTTC. Amino acid sequence: CSARGGAGVAKNIQYF. The genes are TRBV20-1 and TRBJ2-4; maybe TRBD2 (7 bases). In germline, CDR1 is DFQATT, CDR2 SNEGSKA (reference sequence). The CDR3 loop spans 16 amino acids.

This clonotype was counted a single time. The germline gene is not matched at one end of the junction; a read error may be the cause. The V call is TRBV18, the J call TRBJ1-4; D unclear. Germline V lookup: CDR1 KGHSH, CDR2 LQKENI. CDR3 size: 14 residues. CDR3 amino acids: CASSPRTANEKLFF. DNA for the CDR3: TGTGCCAGCTCCCCACGGACTGCGAATGAAAAACTGTTTTTT.

This chain joins TRBV2 and TRBJ2-3; TRBD2 agrees at 7 bases. Germline V CDR1 and CDR2: SNHLY, FYNNEI. This CDR3 has 16 amino acids. With 7 bases clipped from V and 0 bases from J, the junction kept 10 bases outside the gene matches. CDR3 coding DNA: TGTGCCAGCAAACCTCTCCCAGCGGGGAGCACAGATACGCAGTATTTT. Amino acid sequence: CASKPLPAGSTDTQYF. The full variable domain, in which reference TRBV2 and TRBJ2-3 provide the parts outside the CDR3, is EPEVTQTPSHQVTQMGQEVILRCVPISNHLYFYWYRQILGQKVEFLVSFYNNEISEKSEIFDDQFSVERPDGSNFTLKIRSTKLEDSAMYFCASKPLPAGSTDTQYFGPGTRLTVL.

This clonotype was seen a single time. As the CDR3 is not closed by the conserved phenylalanine or tryptophan, this likely results from a read error. The chain uses TRBV27 and TRBJ1-1; no firm D call. The CDR3 covers 13 residues. Germline CDR1 is MNHEY and CDR2 is SMNVEV (reference sequence). The V gene lost 4 bases and the J gene lost 1 base, with 7 bases spanning the gap. CDR3: CASSYDPNTEAFL. CDR3 sequence (DNA): TGTGCCAGCAGTTACGACCCGAACACTGAAGCTTTCCTT.

This clonotype was detected many times. The chain recombines TRBV4-1 with TRBJ2-3; 15 bases fit TRBD2. With V trimmed by 4 bases and J by 0 bases, 11 bases remained unmatched. This CDR3 contains 20 residues. Looked up from germline, CDR1 is MGHRA and CDR2 is YSYEKL. The CDR3: CASSPYGTSGRFPSTDTQYF. The DNA for the CDR3 is TGCGCCAGCAGCCCCTATGGGACTAGCGGGAGGTTCCCCAGCACAGATACGCAGTATTTT.

Regarding this clonotype: A much larger clonotype is one base distant, so this may be a read error. The chain is built from TRBV20-1 and TRBJ2-1; 10 nucleotides line up with TRBD2. In germline, CDR1 is DFQATT, CDR2 SNEGSKA (reference sequence). The CDR3 sequence is 16 residues long. CDR3: CSATFRLAGFYSEQFF. The CDR3 DNA reads as TGCAGTGCCACCTTCCGACTAGCGGGTTTCTACAGTGAGCAGTTCTTC.